This passage covers 17 T cell receptor beta chains from one sample sequenced in a study of blood T cell repertoires in COVID-19. Assay used: immunoSEQ multiplex PCR; TCRdb lists only in-frame clones, some missing. The table includes roughly 160,000 clones, 80% detected once. The sample was PBMCs or T cells enriched from blood (not recorded which). These receptors came from a woman aged 55-69 years who had recovered from COVID-19.

CDR3 amino acids: CAISEFSQETQYF. The CDR3 DNA reads TGTGCCATCAGTGAGTTCAGCCAAGAGACCCAGTACTTC. This chain links TRBV10-3 with TRBJ2-5; no definite D call. The CDR3 covers 13 residues. The germline V gene encodes CDR1 ENHRY and CDR2 SYGVKD. With 1 base removed from V and 1 base from J, the gap between germline ends came to 4 bases.

The V gene is TRBV5-1, the J gene TRBJ2-2; D possibly corresponds to TRBD1 (5 bases). This CDR3 contains 14 residues. CDR1 is SGHRS, CDR2 YFSETQ, per germline. The V end lost 3 bases, the J end lost 7 bases, and 13 bases lay between the germline ends. The CDR3 DNA is TGCGCCAGCAGCTATGGGGCGATGGGCGGGGAGCTGTTTTTT. Translated, it gives CASSYGAMGGELFF.

This clone was observed a single time. A junction end diverges from the germline sequence, so it may reflect a read error. The chain couples TRBV5-1 to TRBJ1-6; 8 bases are a match to TRBD1. Looked up from germline, CDR1 is SGHRS and CDR2 is YFSETQ. CDR3 size: 17 residues. The CDR3 DNA is TGCGCCAGCAGTTTGGGAGACAGGGGATCCTATAATTCACCCCTCCACTTT. Its translation is CASSLGDRGSYNSPLHF.

The chain is built from TRBV5-6 and TRBJ1-3; 9 bases are a match to TRBD1. Germline CDR1 reads SGHDT; CDR2 reads YYEEEE. This CDR3 has 17 residues. The ends lost 3 bases at V and 4 bases at J; junction bases unmatched: 11. Here the CDR3 reads CASSSDYRGPEGNTIYF. The CDR3 DNA reads TGTGCCAGCAGCTCTGATTACAGGGGGCCAGAGGGAAACACCATATATTTT.

The J gene is TRBJ2-1, the V gene TRBV5-3; 12 bases fit TRBD2. TRBV5-3 is placed among ORFs of uncertain function. CDR3 length: 16 residues. J lost 4 bases, V lost 0 bases, and 2 bases had no gene match. CDR3 protein: CARSLATSGGYNEQFF. The CDR3 DNA sequence: TGTGCCAGAAGCTTGGCGACTAGCGGGGGATACAATGAGCAGTTCTTC.

This sequence joins TRBV5-4 and TRBJ2-1; 16 bases are a match to TRBD2. The CDR3 sequence is 14 residues long. CDR1 and CDR2 (germline): SGHNT, YYREEE (reference sequence). The V and J ends lost 4 bases and 12 bases, in that order; junction bases with no gene match: 4. CDR3 protein: CASSQGLAGGRQFF. CDR3 bases: TGTGCCAGCAGCCAGGGACTAGCGGGGGGGCGGCAGTTCTTC.

The chain links TRBV28 to TRBJ2-3; TRBD2 agrees at 8 bases. CDR1 is MDHEN and CDR2 is SYDVKM in the germline V gene. This CDR3 has 15 residues. Trimming cost V 1 base and J 6 bases; bases outside gene matches: 6. The CDR3 DNA reads TGTGCCAGCAGTTTATCGGCGGGGGGATCTGATACGCAGTATTTT. This sequence encodes CASSLSAGGSDTQYF.

The genes are TRBV24-1 and TRBJ2-7, with 12 bases that match TRBD1. V dropped 4 bases and J dropped 6; count of bases not matched to a gene: 6. This CDR3 region has 15 residues. Germline CDR1 is KGHDR and CDR2 is SFDVKD. CDR3 nucleotides: TGTGCCACCAGTGACGCCGGGACAGGGGGCATCGAGCAGTACTTC. This encodes CATSDAGTGGIEQYF.

The V call is TRBV5-8, the J call TRBJ2-5, with D perhaps TRBD1 (6 bases). Trimming removed 3 bases at V and 2 bases at J, with 14 bases between. Germline CDR1 and CDR2: SGHTS and YDEGEE. This CDR3 comprises 15 residues. Here the CDR3 reads CASSSQGLRQETQYF. The CDR3 DNA sequence: TGTGCCAGCAGCTCCCAGGGGCTACGACAAGAGACCCAGTACTTC.

The chain recombines TRBV18 with TRBJ2-2; a possible D gene is TRBD1 (5 bases). Trimming left V 6 bases short and J 3 bases short, with 14 bases between. Germline lookup yields CDR1 KGHSH and CDR2 LQKENI. The CDR3 spans 15 residues. CDR3 DNA: TGTGCCAGCTCCCGCAGGGAAGTGGACACCGGGGAGCTGTTTTTT. Encoded protein: CASSRREVDTGELFF.

This clone was seen just once. This sample includes further DNA sequences coding for the same CDR3. CDR3 nucleotide sequence: TGTGCCAGCAGCTTAACTTCCGGGGAGTACGAGCAGTACTTC. Amino acid sequence: CASSLTSGEYEQYF. V gene TRBV7-2 combines with J gene TRBJ2-7; D perhaps matches TRBD2 (5 bases). The ends were cut back, 2 bases at V and 4 bases at J, with 12 bases in the middle. The CDR3 has 14 amino acids. Germline loops: CDR1 SGHTA, CDR2 FQGNSA.

A word on this clone: The same CDR3 arises from other DNA sequences in this sample as well. V is TRBV9 and J is TRBJ1-2, with unresolved D. Trimming took off 0 bases at V and 1 base at J, with 10 bases between the two ends. Germline lookup yields CDR1 SGDLS and CDR2 YYNGEE. This CDR3 spans 15 amino acids. The CDR3 region is CASSVGAGSNYGYTF. The CDR3 DNA reads TGTGCCAGCAGCGTAGGGGCGGGCAGTAACTATGGCTACACCTTC.

The table lists this clone with a few counts. The J gene is TRBJ1-1, the V gene TRBV5-1; D perhaps matches TRBD1 (5 bases). The V end lost 0 bases, the J end lost 1 base, and 10 bases lay between the germline ends. CDR1 and CDR2 (germline): SGHRS, YFSETQ. This CDR3 spans 15 amino acids. The CDR3 nucleotides are TGCGCCAGCAGCTTGGATAGGACACAGAACACTGAAGCTTTCTTT. It translates to CASSLDRTQNTEAFF.

The J gene is TRBJ2-1, the V gene TRBV7-9; TRBD1 is a possible D gene (6 bases). Germline assignment: CDR1 SEHNR and CDR2 FQNEAQ (reference sequence). V shed 7 bases and J shed 2 bases, with 12 bases lying between them. The CDR3 contains 14 residues. The CDR3 is CASTPGGPYNEQFF. In nucleotides, the CDR3 is TGTGCCAGCACCCCTGGGGGCCCCTACAATGAGCAGTTCTTC. Full variable domain (outside the CDR3, taken from reference TRBV7-9 and TRBJ2-1): DTGVSQNPRHKITKRGQNVTFRCDPISEHNRLYWYRQTLGQGPEFLTYFQNEAQLEKSRLLSDRFSAERPKGSFSTLEIQRTEQGDSAMYLCASTPGGPYNEQFFGPGTRLTVL.

This clone was seen only once. For the CDR3, the DNA is TGCGCCAGCAGCTTGTCCGGGGGAGCTGATGGAAACACCATATATTTT. Protein product: CASSLSGGADGNTIYF. The J gene is TRBJ1-3, the V gene TRBV5-1; D perhaps matches TRBD1 (5 bases). The CDR3 consists of 16 residues. Germline CDR1 reads SGHRS; CDR2 reads YFSETQ. V was pared by 1 base and J by 3 bases, with 14 bases between. The entire variable domain, with the rest obtained from reference TRBV5-1 and TRBJ1-3, is as follows: KAGVTQTPRYLIKTRGQQVTLSCSPISGHRSVSWYQQTPGQGLQFLFEYFSETQRNKGNFPGRFSGRQFSNSRSEMNVSTLELGDSALYLCASSLSGGADGNTIYFGEGSWLTVV.

The V and J genes are TRBV2 and TRBJ1-2, with a weak D call TRBD1 (5 bases). Trimming pared 5 bases from V and 4 bases from J, leaving 8 bases between. This CDR3 is built from 12 residues. Germline V CDR1 and CDR2: SNHLY, FYNNEI. For the CDR3, the DNA is TGTGCCAGCAGTTCGGACATCTATGGCTACACCTTC. This sequence encodes CASSSDIYGYTF. The full variable domain, completed using reference TRBV2 and TRBJ1-2, is EPEVTQTPSHQVTQMGQEVILRCVPISNHLYFYWYRQILGQKVEFLVSFYNNEISEKSEIFDDQFSVERPDGSNFTLKIRSTKLEDSAMYFCASSSDIYGYTFGSGTRLTVV.

The V gene is TRBV12-5, the J gene TRBJ1-2; no clear D. The CDR3 runs to 14 residues. Trimming shortened V by 7 bases and J by 1 base, and 13 bases separated the two germline ends. Germline loops: CDR1 LGHNT, CDR2 FRNRAP. The CDR3 is CASANPSYNYGYTF. CDR3 nucleotide sequence: TGTGCTAGTGCCAACCCCAGTTATAACTATGGCTACACCTTC.